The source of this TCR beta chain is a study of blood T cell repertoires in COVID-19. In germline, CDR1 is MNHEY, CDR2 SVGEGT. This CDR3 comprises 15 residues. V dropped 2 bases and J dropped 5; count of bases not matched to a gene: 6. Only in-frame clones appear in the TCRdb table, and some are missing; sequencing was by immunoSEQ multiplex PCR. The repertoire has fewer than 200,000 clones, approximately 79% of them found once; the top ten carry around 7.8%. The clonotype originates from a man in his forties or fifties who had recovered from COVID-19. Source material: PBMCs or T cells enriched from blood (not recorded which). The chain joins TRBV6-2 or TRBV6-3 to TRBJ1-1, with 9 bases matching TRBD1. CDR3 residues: CASSYGGQGKTEAFF. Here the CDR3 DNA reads TGTGCCAGCAGTTACGGGGGACAGGGTAAGACTGAAGCTTTCTTT.